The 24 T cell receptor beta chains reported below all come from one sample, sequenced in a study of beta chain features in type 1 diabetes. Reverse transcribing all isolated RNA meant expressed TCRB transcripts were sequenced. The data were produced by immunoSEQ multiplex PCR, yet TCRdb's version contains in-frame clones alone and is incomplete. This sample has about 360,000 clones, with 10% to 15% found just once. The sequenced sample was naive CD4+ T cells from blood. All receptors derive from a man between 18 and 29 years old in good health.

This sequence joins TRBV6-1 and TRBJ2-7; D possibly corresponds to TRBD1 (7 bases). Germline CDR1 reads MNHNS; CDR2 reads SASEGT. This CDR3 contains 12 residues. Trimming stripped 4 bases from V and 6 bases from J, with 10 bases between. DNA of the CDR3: TGTGCCAGCAGTGCAGGGGGGAGCGAGCAGTACTTC. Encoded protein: CASSAGGSEQYF.

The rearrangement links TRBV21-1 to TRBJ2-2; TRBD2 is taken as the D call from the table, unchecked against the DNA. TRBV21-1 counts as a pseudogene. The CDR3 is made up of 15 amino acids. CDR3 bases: TGTGCCAGCAGCAAAGGGGCGGGGGGCACCGGGGAGCTGTTTTTT. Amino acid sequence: CASSKGAGGTGELFF.

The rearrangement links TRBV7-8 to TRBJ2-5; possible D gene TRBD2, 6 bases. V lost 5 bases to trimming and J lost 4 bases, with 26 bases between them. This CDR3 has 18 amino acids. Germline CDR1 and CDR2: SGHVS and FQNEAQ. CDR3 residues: CASSLTNIGSQGSETQYF. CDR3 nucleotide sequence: TGTGCCAGCAGCCTAACCAACATCGGGAGTCAGGGATCAGAGACCCAGTACTTC.

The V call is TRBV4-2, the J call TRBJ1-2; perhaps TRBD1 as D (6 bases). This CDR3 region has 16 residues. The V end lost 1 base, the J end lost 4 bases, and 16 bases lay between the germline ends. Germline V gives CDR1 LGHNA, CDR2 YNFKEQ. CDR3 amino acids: CASSQGAGVRVYGYTF. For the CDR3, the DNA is TGTGCCAGCAGCCAAGGGGCAGGGGTCCGGGTCTATGGCTACACCTTC.

The CDR3 DNA sequence: TGCAGCGCCGGCGGGCACAGGGCCTACGAGCAGTACTTC. Residues: CSAGGHRAYEQYF. The chain carries TRBV29-1 and TRBJ2-7; D possibly corresponds to TRBD1 (6 bases). Germline V gives CDR1 SQVTM, CDR2 ANQGSEA. CDR3 length: 13 residues. The germline V and J ends were trimmed by 7 bases and 2 bases, with 15 bases remaining between them.

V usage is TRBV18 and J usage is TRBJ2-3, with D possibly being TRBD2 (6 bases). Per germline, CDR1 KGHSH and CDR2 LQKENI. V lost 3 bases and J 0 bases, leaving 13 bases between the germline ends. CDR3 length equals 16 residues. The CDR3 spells CASSPPSGLSTDTQYF. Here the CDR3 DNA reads TGTGCCAGCTCACCCCCCTCGGGACTTAGCACAGATACGCAGTATTTT.

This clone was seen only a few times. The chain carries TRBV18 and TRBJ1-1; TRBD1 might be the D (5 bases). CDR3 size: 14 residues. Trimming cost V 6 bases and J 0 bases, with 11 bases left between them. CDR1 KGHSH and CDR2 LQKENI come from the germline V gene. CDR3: CASSYRQMNTEAFF. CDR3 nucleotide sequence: TGTGCCAGCTCTTATAGACAGATGAACACTGAAGCTTTCTTT.

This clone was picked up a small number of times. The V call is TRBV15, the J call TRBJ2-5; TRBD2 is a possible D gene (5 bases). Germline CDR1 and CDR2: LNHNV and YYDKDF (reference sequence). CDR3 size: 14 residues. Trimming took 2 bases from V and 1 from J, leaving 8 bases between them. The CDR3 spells CATSRSRAQETQYF. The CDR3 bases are TGTGCCACCAGCAGATCGAGGGCCCAAGAGACCCAGTACTTC.

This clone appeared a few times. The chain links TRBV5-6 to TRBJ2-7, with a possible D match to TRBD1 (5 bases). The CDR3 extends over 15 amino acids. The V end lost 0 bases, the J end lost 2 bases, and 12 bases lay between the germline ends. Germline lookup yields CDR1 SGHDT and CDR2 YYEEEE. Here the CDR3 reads CASSLGQGNTYEQYF. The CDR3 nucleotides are TGTGCCAGCAGCTTGGGCCAGGGAAACACCTACGAGCAGTACTTC.

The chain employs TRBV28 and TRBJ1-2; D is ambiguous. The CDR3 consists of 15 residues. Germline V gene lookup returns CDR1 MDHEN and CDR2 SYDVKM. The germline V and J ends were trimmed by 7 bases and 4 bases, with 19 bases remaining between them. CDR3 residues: CASNPGRETLYGYTF. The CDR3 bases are TGTGCCAGCAACCCGGGGAGGGAAACCCTCTATGGCTACACCTTC.

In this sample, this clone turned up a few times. DNA of the CDR3: TGTGCCAGCAGCGTAGAGGGGTTTCTGACCCGAACTAACTATGGCTACACCTTC. As protein: CASSVEGFLTRTNYGYTF. V usage is TRBV9 and J usage is TRBJ1-2, with D maybe TRBD1 (5 bases). This CDR3 comprises 18 residues. The germline CDR1 and CDR2 sequences are SGDLS and YYNGEE. V lost 0 bases and J lost 0, with 18 bases in between.

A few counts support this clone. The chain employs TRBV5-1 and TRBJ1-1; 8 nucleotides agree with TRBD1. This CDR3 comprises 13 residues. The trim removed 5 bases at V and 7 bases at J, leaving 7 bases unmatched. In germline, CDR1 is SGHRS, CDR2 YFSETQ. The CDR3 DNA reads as TGCGCCAGCAGACCGACAGGGGCCCATGAAGCTTTCTTT. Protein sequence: CASRPTGAHEAFF.

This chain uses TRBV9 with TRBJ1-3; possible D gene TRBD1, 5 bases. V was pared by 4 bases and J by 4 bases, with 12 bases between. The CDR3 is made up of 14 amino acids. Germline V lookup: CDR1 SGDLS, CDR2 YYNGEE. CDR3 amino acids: CASSPLTAGNTIYF. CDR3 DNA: TGTGCCAGCAGCCCTCTGACAGCCGGAAACACCATATATTTT.

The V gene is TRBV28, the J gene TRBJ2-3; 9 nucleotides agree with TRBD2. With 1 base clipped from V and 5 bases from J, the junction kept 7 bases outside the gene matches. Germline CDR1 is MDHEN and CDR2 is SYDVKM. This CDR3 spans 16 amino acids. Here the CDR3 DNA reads TGTGCCAGCAGTTTATCTGCGGGGGGGCCTGGAGATACGCAGTATTTT. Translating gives CASSLSAGGPGDTQYF.

The CDR3 DNA reads as TGTGCCTGGAGTGTACTTATGAACACCATATATTTT. Translating it yields CAWSVLMNTIYF. V usage is TRBV30 and J usage is TRBJ1-3; D gene ambiguous. There are 12 residues in the CDR3. Trimming took 0 bases from V and 7 from J, leaving 7 bases between them. Germline V gene lookup returns CDR1 GTSNPN and CDR2 SVGIG (reference sequence).

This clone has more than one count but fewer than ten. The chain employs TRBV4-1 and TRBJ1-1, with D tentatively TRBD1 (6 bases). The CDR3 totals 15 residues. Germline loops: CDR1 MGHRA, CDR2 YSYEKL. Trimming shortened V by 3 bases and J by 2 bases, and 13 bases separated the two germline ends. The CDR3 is CASSHPGTPNTEAFF. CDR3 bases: TGCGCCAGCAGCCACCCCGGGACACCCAACACTGAAGCTTTCTTT.

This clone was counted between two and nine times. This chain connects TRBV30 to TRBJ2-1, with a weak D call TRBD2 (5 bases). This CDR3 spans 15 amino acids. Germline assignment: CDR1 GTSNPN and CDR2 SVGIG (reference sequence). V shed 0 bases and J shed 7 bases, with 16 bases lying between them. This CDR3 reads CAWSVAGGFGNEQFF. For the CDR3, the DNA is TGTGCCTGGAGTGTTGCAGGAGGCTTTGGAAATGAGCAGTTCTTC.

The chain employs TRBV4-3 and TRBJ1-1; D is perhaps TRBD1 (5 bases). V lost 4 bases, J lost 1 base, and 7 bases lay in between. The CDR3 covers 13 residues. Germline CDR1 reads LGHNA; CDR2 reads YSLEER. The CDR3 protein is CASSPDKNTEAFF. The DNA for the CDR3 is TGCGCCAGCAGCCCGGACAAGAACACTGAAGCTTTCTTT.

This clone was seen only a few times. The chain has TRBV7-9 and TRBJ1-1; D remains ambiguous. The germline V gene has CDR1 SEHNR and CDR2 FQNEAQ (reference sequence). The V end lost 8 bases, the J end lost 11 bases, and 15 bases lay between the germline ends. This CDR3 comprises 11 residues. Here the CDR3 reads CASAGLVLAFF. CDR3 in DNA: TGTGCCAGCGCGGGTCTGGTGTTGGCTTTCTTT.

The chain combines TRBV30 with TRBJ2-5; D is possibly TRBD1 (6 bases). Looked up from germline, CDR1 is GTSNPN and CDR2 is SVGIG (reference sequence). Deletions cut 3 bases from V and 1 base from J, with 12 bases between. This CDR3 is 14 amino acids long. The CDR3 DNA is TGTGCCTGGAGCCTACAGGGTCCCCAAGAGACCCAGTACTTC. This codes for CAWSLQGPQETQYF.

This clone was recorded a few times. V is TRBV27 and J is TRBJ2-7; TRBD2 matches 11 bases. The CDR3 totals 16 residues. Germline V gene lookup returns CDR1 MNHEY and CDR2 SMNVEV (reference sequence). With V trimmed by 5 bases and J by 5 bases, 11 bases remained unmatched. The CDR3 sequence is CASSRVLRLAGNEQYF. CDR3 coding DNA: TGTGCCAGCAGTAGGGTACTAAGACTAGCGGGGAACGAGCAGTACTTC.

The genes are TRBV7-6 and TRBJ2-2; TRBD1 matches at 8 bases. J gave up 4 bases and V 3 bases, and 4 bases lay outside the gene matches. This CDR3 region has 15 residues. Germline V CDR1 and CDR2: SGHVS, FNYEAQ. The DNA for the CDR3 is TGTGCCAGCAGCTTGAGACAGGGGAGCACCGGGGAGCTGTTTTTT. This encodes CASSLRQGSTGELFF.

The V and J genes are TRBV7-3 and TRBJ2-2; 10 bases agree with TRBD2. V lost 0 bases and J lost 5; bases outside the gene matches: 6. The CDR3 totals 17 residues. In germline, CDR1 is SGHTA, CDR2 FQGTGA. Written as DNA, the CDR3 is TGTGCCAGCAGCTTAACGCAAGCGGGGGGGCGGACCGGGGAGCTGTTTTTT. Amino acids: CASSLTQAGGRTGELFF.

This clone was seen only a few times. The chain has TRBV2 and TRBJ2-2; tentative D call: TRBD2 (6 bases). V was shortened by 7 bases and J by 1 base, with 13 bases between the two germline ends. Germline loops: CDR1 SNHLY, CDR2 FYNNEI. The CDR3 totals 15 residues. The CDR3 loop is CASNYGGVNTGELFF. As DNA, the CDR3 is TGTGCCAGCAACTACGGAGGGGTGAACACCGGGGAGCTGTTTTTT.